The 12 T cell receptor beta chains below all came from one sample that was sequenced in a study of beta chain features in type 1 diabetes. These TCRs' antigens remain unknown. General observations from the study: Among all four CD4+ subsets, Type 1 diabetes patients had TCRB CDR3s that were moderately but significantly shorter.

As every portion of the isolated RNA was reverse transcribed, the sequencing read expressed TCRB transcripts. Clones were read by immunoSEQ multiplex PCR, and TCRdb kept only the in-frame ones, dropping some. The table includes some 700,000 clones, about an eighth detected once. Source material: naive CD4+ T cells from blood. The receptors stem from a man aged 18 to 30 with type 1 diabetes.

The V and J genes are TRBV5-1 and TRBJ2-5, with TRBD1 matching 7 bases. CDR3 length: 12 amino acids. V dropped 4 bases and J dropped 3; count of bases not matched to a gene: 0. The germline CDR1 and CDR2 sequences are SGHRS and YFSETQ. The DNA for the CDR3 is TGCGCCAGCAGCGACAGGGAAGAGACCCAGTACTTC. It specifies CASSDREETQYF.

The CDR3 loop reads CASSPGQPPTEQYF. The CDR3 DNA sequence: TGTGCCAGCTCCCCGGGGCAGCCACCTACGGAGCAGTACTTC. This sequence joins TRBV18 and TRBJ2-7, with D perhaps assigned TRBD1 or TRBD2 (5 bases each). V was pared by 6 bases and J by 7 bases, with 19 bases between. The CDR3 consists of 14 residues. Germline lookup yields CDR1 KGHSH and CDR2 LQKENI.

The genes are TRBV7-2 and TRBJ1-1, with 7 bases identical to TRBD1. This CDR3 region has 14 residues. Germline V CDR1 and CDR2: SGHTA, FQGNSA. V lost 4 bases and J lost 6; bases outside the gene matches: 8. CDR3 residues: CASSSAGGIAEAFF. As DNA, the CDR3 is TGTGCCAGCAGCTCCGCAGGGGGTATCGCTGAAGCTTTCTTT.

The CDR3 here is CASTLTPGGRAAGYTF. In DNA form, the CDR3 reads TGTGCCAGCACCCTTACCCCCGGGGGCAGGGCGGCTGGCTACACCTTC. This rearrangement joins TRBV7-2 to TRBJ1-2; TRBD1 is a possible D gene (6 bases). The CDR3 contains 16 residues. In germline, CDR1 is SGHTA, CDR2 FQGNSA. Trimming shortened V by 7 bases and J by 7 bases, and 25 bases separated the two germline ends.

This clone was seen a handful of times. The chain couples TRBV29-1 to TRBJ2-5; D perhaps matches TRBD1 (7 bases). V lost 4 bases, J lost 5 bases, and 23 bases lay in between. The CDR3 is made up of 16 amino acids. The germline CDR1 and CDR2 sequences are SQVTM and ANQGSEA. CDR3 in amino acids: CSVAGQAILRGETQYF. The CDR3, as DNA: TGCAGCGTTGCCGGACAGGCAATCCTTCGGGGGGAGACCCAGTACTTC.

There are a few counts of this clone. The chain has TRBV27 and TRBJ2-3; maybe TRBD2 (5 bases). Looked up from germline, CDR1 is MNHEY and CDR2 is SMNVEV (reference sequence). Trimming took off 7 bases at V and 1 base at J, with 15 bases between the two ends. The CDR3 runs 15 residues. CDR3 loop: CASTSLAKRTDTQYF. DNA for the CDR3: TGTGCCAGCACGAGTCTAGCCAAACGCACAGATACGCAGTATTTT.

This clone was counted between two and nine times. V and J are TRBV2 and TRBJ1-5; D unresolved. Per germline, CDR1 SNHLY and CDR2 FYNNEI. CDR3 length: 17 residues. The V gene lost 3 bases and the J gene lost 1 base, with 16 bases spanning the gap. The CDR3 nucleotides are TGTGCCAGCAGTGATTCGGCAGACCGCTGGAGCAATCAGCCCCAGCATTTT. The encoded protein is CASSDSADRWSNQPQHF.

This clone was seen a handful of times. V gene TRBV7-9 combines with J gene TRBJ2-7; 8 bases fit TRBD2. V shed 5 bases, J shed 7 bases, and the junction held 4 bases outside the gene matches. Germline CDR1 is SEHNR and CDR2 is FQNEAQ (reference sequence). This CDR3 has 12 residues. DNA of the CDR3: TGTGCCAGCAGCGGCGGGGGGCCTGAGCAGTACTTC. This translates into CASSGGGPEQYF.

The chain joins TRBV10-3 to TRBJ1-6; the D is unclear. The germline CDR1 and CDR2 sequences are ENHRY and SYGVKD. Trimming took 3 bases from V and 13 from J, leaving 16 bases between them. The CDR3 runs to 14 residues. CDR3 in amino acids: CAISESPQVSPLHF. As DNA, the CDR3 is TGTGCCATCAGTGAATCCCCGCAGGTATCGCCCCTCCACTTT.

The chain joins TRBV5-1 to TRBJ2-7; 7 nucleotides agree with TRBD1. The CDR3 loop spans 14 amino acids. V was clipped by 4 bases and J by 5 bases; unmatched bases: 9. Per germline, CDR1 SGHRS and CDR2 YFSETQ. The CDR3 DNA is TGCGCCAGCAGCGTAGATGGACAGGATAACGAGCAGTACTTC. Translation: CASSVDGQDNEQYF. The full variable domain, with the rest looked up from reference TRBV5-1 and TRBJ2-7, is KAGVTQTPRYLIKTRGQQVTLSCSPISGHRSVSWYQQTPGQGLQFLFEYFSETQRNKGNFPGRFSGRQFSNSRSEMNVSTLELGDSALYLCASSVDGQDNEQYFGPGTRLTVT.

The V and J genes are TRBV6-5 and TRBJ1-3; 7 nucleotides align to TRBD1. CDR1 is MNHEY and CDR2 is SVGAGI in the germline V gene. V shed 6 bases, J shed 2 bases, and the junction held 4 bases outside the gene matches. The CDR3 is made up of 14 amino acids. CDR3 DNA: TGTGCCAGCAGCGCAACAGGGGCTGGAAACACCATATATTTT. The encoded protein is CASSATGAGNTIYF.

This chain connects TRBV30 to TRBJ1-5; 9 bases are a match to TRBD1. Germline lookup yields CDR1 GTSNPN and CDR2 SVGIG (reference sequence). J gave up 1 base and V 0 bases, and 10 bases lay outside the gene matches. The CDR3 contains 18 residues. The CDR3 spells CAWSVVRTGARSNQPQHF. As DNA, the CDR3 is TGTGCCTGGAGTGTTGTCAGGACAGGGGCAAGGAGCAATCAGCCCCAGCATTTT.